This T cell receptor beta chain was sequenced for a study of cytomegalovirus exposure and HLA in healthy donors. Study-wide findings and caveats: The authors excluded some V segments, including TRBV6-2 and TRBV6-3, as indistinguishable. Donors belonging to an Asian-associated ancestry cluster reportedly showed fewer N-insertions in productive TCRs than the roughly 670-donor mean, according to what a later analysis found. The study carried out a later analysis of TCR beta sequences. It associated some 18,000 of them with specific HLA alleles at a false discovery rate of 0.05.

V was pared by 2 bases and J by 4 bases, with 4 bases of the junction left unmatched. CDR1 and CDR2 from the germline V gene are LNHNV and YYDKDF (reference sequence). The length of the CDR3 is 16 residues. Points on this clone: Its antigen is currently unknown.

It was with 60 Vbeta and 13 Jbeta primers that the PCR ran. Using immunoSEQ multiplex PCR, the repertoire was profiled, and TCRdb retains in-frame clones only, with some absent. The sample has about 140,000 clones, roughly four fifths seen once; the top ten hold around 14%. The TCR originated in a human donor in good health. Sequencing was performed on PBMCs. This rearrangement joins TRBV15 to TRBJ2-7, with TRBD2 matching 14 bases. The CDR3 DNA follows: TGTGCCACCAGCAGACCGACTAGCGGGAGGGCTTACGAGCAGTACTTC. This translates into CATSRPTSGRAYEQYF. The variable domain in full, completed from reference TRBV15 and TRBJ2-7, reads DAMVIQNPRYQVTQFGKPVTLSCSQTLNHNVMYWYQQKSSQAPKLLFHYYDKDFNNEADTPDNFQSRRPNTSFCFLDIRSPGLGDTAMYLCATSRPTSGRAYEQYFGPGTRLTVT.